This paragraph covers one T cell receptor beta chain sequence. Its antigen is unknown. The sample comes from a study of identical twins. The V segment lost 1 base and the J segment 4 bases; nucleotides outside the gene matches: 4. The CDR3 is 15 residues long. Germline V gives CDR1 MNHEY, CDR2 SMNVEV (reference sequence). MiXCR, applied by TCRdb to the 5' RACE reads, yields one record per CDR3 protein. The sample lists hundreds of thousands of distinct CDR3 sequences; around 8.3% were seen once. Findings and limits, study-wide: Not following the same donors, the study drew its conclusions from cross-sectional statistical analysis. Potential partial confounding of zero-insertion analyses by invariant MAIT and iNKT cells was noted. Clonotypes of the beta chain that were abundant in cord blood carried fewer insertions (memory repertoires showed none).

In addition, the sample was reused for a study of yellow fever vaccine responses in identical twins. As that study records: Reported findings indicate that twins' vaccine T cell responses seemed partially convergent, partially personalized.

The V and J genes are TRBV27 and TRBJ1-1; 9 bases are a match to TRBD1. Sequencing was performed on PBMCs. The source of this sequence is a young woman in good health. CDR3 sequence reads: CASSLLGTGTTEAFF. The CDR3 coding sequence is TGTGCCAGCAGTTTATTAGGGACAGGGACCACTGAAGCTTTCTTT.